The 5 T cell receptor beta chains below come from one sample, sequenced in a study of blood T cell repertoires in COVID-19 (dated by TCRdb to about 2020). The library came from the immunoSEQ multiplex PCR assay. The clones in this table, taken by TCRdb from immuneACCESS, are in-frame only. Not every clone is retained; where verified, under half of the shortfall comes from an unresolved V gene, and the cause of the rest is unknown. For this sample there are 250,000 to 400,000 clones; approximately 87% appear just once. The biggest ten clones account for less than 3.5% of the sample. Sequenced sample: peripheral blood. These receptors were collected from a woman aged 25-40 years with COVID-19, enrolled during active disease.

V usage is TRBV5-1 and J usage is TRBJ2-7; TRBD2 matches at 7 bases. The CDR3 has 19 amino acids. Germline loops: CDR1 SGHRS, CDR2 YFSETQ. The V and J ends lost 0 bases and 6 bases, in that order; junction bases with no gene match: 21. The CDR3 region has the DNA TGCGCCAGCAGCTTGGGGGGCTTAGCTATAGGCGGGAGTTTATCCGAGCAGTACTTC. Residues: CASSLGGLAIGGSLSEQYF.

The chain carries TRBV7-9 and TRBJ1-5, with 8 positions matching TRBD1. CDR3 size: 13 residues. Trimming took 1 base from V and 9 from J; bases not matched to a gene: 2. Germline assignment: CDR1 SEHNR and CDR2 FQNEAQ (reference sequence). In DNA form, the CDR3 reads TGTGCCAGCAGCTTAGGACAGGGGAGGCCCCAGCATTTT. It is translated as CASSLGQGRPQHF.

The rearrangement uses TRBV30 and TRBJ1-6; D unclear. V shed 0 bases and J shed 8 bases, with 17 bases lying between them. The CDR3 is made up of 16 amino acids. Germline lookup yields CDR1 GTSNPN and CDR2 SVGIG (reference sequence). CDR3 sequence: CAWSVNIRQAYSPLHF. The CDR3 region has the DNA TGTGCCTGGAGTGTAAATATTCGGCAGGCTTATTCACCCCTCCACTTT.

The chain has TRBV18 and TRBJ2-3; 10 nucleotides line up with TRBD2. Germline V gene lookup returns CDR1 KGHSH and CDR2 LQKENI. The CDR3 loop spans 15 amino acids. V trimming: 3 bases; J trimming: 5 bases; junction bases outside the gene matches: 5. CDR3 in amino acids: CASSPLAGVIDTQYF. The CDR3 region has the DNA TGTGCCAGCTCACCCCTAGCGGGAGTCATAGATACGCAGTATTTT.

This clone has just one count. V and J are TRBV10-1 and TRBJ1-1, with D possibly being TRBD1 (6 bases). The CDR3 totals 16 residues. Germline loops: CDR1 WNHNN, CDR2 SYGVQD (reference sequence). V was shortened by 5 bases and J by 1 base, with 17 bases between the two germline ends. CDR3 DNA: TGCGCCAGCAGTTCGACAGGAGGGGGGGAGAACACTGAAGCTTTCTTT. This sequence encodes CASSSTGGGENTEAFF.